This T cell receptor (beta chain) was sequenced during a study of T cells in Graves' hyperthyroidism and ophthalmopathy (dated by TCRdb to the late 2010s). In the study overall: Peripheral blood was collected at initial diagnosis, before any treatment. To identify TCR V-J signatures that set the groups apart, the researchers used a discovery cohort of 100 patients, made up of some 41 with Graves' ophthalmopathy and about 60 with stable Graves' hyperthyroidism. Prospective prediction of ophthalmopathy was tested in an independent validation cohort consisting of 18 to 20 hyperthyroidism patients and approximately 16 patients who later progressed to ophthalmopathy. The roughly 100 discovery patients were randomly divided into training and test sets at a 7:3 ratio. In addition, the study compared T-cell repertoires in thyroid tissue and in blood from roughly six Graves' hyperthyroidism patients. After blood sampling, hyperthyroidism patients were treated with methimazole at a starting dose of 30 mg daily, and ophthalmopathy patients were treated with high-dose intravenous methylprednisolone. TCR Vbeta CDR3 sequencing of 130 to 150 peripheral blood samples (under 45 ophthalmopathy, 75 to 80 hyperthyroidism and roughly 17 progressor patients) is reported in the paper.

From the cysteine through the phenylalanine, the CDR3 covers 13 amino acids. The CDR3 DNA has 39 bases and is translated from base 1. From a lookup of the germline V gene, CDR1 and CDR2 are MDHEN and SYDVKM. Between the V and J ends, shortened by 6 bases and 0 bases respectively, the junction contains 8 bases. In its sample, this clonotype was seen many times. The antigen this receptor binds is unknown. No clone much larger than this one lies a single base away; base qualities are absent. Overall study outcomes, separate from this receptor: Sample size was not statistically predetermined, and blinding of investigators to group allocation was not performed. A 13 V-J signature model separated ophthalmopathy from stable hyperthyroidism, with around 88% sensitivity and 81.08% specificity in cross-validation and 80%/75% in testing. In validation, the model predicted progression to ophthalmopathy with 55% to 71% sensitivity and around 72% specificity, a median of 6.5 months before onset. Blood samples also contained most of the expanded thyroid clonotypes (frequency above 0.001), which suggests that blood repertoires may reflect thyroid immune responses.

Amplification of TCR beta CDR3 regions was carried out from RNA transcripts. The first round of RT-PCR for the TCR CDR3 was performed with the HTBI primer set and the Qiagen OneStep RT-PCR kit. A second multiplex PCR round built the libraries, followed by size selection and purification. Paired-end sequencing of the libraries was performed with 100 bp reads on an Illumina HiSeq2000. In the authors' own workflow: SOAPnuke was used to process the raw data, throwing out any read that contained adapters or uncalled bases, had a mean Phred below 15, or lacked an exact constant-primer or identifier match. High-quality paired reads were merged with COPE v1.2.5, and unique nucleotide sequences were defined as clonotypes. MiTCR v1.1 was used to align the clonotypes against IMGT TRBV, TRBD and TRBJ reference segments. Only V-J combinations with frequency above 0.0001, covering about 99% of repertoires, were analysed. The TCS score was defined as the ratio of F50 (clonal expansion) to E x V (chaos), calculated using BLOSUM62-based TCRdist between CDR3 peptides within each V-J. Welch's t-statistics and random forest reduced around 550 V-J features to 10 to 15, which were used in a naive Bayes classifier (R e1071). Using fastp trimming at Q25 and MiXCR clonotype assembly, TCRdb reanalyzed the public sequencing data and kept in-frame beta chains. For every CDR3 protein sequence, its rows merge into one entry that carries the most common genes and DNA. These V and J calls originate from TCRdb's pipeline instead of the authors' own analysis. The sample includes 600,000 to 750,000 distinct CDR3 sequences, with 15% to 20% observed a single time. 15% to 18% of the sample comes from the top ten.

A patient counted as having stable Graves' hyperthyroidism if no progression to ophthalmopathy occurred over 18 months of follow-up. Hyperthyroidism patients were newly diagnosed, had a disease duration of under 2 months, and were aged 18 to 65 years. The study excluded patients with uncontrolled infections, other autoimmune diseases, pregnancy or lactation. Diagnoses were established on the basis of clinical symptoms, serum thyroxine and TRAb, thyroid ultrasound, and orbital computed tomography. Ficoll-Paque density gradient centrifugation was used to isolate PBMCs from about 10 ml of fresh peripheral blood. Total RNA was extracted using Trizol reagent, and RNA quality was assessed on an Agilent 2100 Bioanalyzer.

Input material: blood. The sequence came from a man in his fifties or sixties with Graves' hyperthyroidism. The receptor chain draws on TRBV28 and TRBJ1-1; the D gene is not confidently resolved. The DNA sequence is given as TGTGCCAGCAGACGCGAAATGAACACTGAAGCTTTCTTT. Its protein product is CASRREMNTEAFF.